These 31 T cell receptor beta chains originate from one sample sequenced in a study of OX40 agonist ivuxolimab in advanced cancers. Profiling relied on immunoSEQ multiplex PCR, and the TCRdb table lists in-frame clones only, not all of them. Here the sample spans about 66,000 clones, approximately 90% being singletons. Here the sequenced sample was CD4+ or CD8+ T cells sorted from blood, taken in a trial of the OX40 agonist ivuxolimab. These receptors were obtained from an adult with an advanced solid tumor such as melanoma, head and neck, liver or kidney cancer.

The genes are TRBV14 and TRBJ2-7, with D possibly being TRBD1 or TRBD2 (5 bases each). The V gene lost 4 bases and the J gene lost 12 bases, with 22 bases spanning the gap. This CDR3 region has 14 residues. The V gene's germline CDR1 is SGHDN and CDR2 FVKESK. The CDR3 nucleotides are TGTGCCAGCAGCCCTTCCGGGACGTGGGGCGAGAGGTACTTC. As protein: CASSPSGTWGERYF.

The chain employs TRBV4-2 and TRBJ2-7; D is unresolved. The CDR3 extends over 13 amino acids. Per germline, CDR1 LGHNA and CDR2 YNFKEQ. Deletions cut 5 bases from V and 1 base from J, with 9 bases between. CDR3 nucleotide sequence: TGTGCCAGCAGCTCGAGTCGATCCTACGAGCAGTACTTC. Translating gives CASSSSRSYEQYF.

The gene calls are TRBV19 and TRBJ1-1; the match to TRBD1 covers 11 bases. The CDR3 length is 15 residues. Germline V lookup: CDR1 LNHDA, CDR2 SQIVND (reference sequence). Trimming removed 5 bases from V and 6 bases from J; junction bases left unmatched: 8. CDR3 DNA sequence: TGTGCCAGTAGTCAGGGACAGGGGGTTTGGGCTGAAGCTTTCTTT. Translated: CASSQGQGVWAEAFF.

V is TRBV29-1 and J is TRBJ1-2, with a weak D call TRBD1 (6 bases). V lost 3 bases, J lost 8 bases, and 16 bases lay in between. The CDR3 is made up of 13 amino acids. Per germline, CDR1 SQVTM and CDR2 ANQGSEA. CDR3: CSVDRGAGEGYTF. CDR3 coding DNA: TGCAGCGTTGACCGGGGGGCTGGGGAAGGCTACACCTTC.

The genes are TRBV19 and TRBJ2-7, with a possible D match to TRBD2 (6 bases). CDR3 length equals 13 residues. Germline V CDR1 and CDR2: LNHDA, SQIVND (reference sequence). Between the trimmed V and J ends, which lost 7 bases and 2 bases, there was a span of 12 bases. The CDR3 region is CASKRLATYEQYF. The CDR3, as DNA: TGTGCCAGTAAACGCCTAGCGACCTACGAGCAGTACTTC. The whole variable domain, filled in from reference TRBV19 and TRBJ2-7, reads DGGITQSPKYLFRKEGQNVTLSCEQNLNHDAMYWYRQDPGQGLRLIYYSQIVNDFQKGDIAEGYSVSREKKESFPLTVTSAQKNPTAFYLCASKRLATYEQYFGPGTRLTVT.

This chain links TRBV6-5 with TRBJ1-2; a weak D match, TRBD1 (6 bases). Germline lookup yields CDR1 MNHEY and CDR2 SVGAGI. CDR3 length: 14 residues. The V and J ends lost 4 bases and 6 bases respectively, with 15 bases between them. The CDR3 DNA is TGTGCCAGCAGTTTCGTGACAGGTGGCCATGGCTACACCTTC. Amino acid sequence: CASSFVTGGHGYTF.

Concerning this clone: Its ends do not fully match the called genes, so a read error is possible. The genes are TRBV5-1 and TRBJ2-3; maybe TRBD2 (6 bases). The CDR3 consists of 15 residues. The V gene's germline CDR1 is SGHRS and CDR2 YFSETQ. CDR3 residues: CASRLEGHSTDTQYF. The CDR3 DNA is TGCGCCAGCAGATTGGAGGGCCATAGCACAGATACGCAGTATTTT.

CDR3 coding DNA: TGTGCCGGCCGGGACAGGGGCACAGATACGCAGTATTTT. Translation: CAGRDRGTDTQYF. The rearrangement uses TRBV6-1 and TRBJ2-3, with 9 positions matching TRBD1. This CDR3 contains 13 residues. Trimming took 11 bases from V and 1 from J; bases not matched to a gene: 4. From germline, CDR1 is MNHNS and CDR2 SASEGT.

The chain carries TRBV5-5 and TRBJ2-5; 8 nucleotides agree with TRBD1. This CDR3 comprises 13 residues. Unmatched junction bases numbered 5, after V lost 4 bases and J lost 6 bases. Germline loops: CDR1 SGHKS, CDR2 YYEKEE (reference sequence). The CDR3 loop reads CASSKDREKTQYF. CDR3 DNA sequence: TGTGCCAGCAGCAAGGACAGGGAGAAGACCCAGTACTTC. The full variable domain, completed using reference TRBV5-5 and TRBJ2-5, is DAGVTQSPTHLIKTRGQQVTLRCSPISGHKSVSWYQQVLGQGPQFIFQYYEKEERGRGNFPDRFSARQFPNYSSELNVNALLLGDSALYLCASSKDREKTQYFGPGTRLLVL.

The gene calls are TRBV10-1 and TRBJ2-7, with D perhaps TRBD1 (5 bases). The V gene's germline CDR1 is WNHNN and CDR2 SYGVQD (reference sequence). This CDR3 has 15 residues. V was trimmed by 3 bases and J by 4 bases, leaving 16 bases between them. The CDR3 loop reads CASSDYRTPVYEQYF. In DNA form, the CDR3 reads TGCGCCAGCAGTGATTACAGGACACCCGTTTACGAGCAGTACTTC.

The chain uses TRBV30 and TRBJ2-7; D unresolved. From germline, CDR1 is GTSNPN and CDR2 SVGIG (reference sequence). CDR3 length: 15 residues. Trimming took off 3 bases at V and 3 bases at J, with 18 bases between the two ends. The CDR3 protein is CAWRRAGSSLYEQYF. Written as DNA, the CDR3 is TGTGCCTGGAGAAGGGCAGGTTCTTCCCTCTACGAGCAGTACTTC.

This sequence joins TRBV6-5 and TRBJ1-1; D is undetermined. The V gene's germline CDR1 is MNHEY and CDR2 SVGAGI. The V end was cut by 6 bases, the J end by 4 bases, with 12 bases between. There are 13 residues in the CDR3. In nucleotides, the CDR3 is TGTGCCAGCAGCCGCGGGTTGGGCACTGAAGCTTTCTTT. Its protein product is CASSRGLGTEAFF.

The rearrangement joins TRBV5-4 to TRBJ2-1; 10 bases are shared with TRBD2. CDR1 is SGHNT and CDR2 is YYREEE in the germline V gene (reference sequence). This CDR3 region has 16 residues. V trimming: 5 bases; J trimming: 9 bases; junction bases outside the gene matches: 14. The CDR3 coding sequence is TGTGCCAGCAGTCGCCAGACTAGCGGGTTCGACAGTGAGCAGTTCTTC. Encoded protein: CASSRQTSGFDSEQFF.

The table lists this clone with a count of one. The genes are TRBV20-1 and TRBJ2-5; perhaps D is TRBD1 or TRBD2 (5 bases each). V was cut by 6 bases and J by 5 bases, with 10 bases left in between. This CDR3 comprises 11 residues. From germline, CDR1 is DFQATT and CDR2 SNEGSKA (reference sequence). The CDR3, as DNA: TGCAGTGCAGAGGGGCAGGAGACCCAGTACTTC. As protein: CSAEGQETQYF.

The gene calls are TRBV30 and TRBJ2-7, with TRBD2 identical over 10 bases. This CDR3 has 14 amino acids. Germline V lookup: CDR1 GTSNPN, CDR2 SVGIG (reference sequence). V trimming: 5 bases; J trimming: 0 bases; junction bases outside the gene matches: 4. The chain's CDR3 is CAWGGTSVSYEQYF. Here the CDR3 DNA reads TGTGCCTGGGGAGGGACTAGCGTCTCCTACGAGCAGTACTTC.

This clone has a single count. V gene TRBV7-2 combines with J gene TRBJ1-5; D is uncertain. The V end lost 8 bases, the J end lost 3 bases, and 17 bases lay between the germline ends. The CDR3 is 15 amino acids. Per germline, CDR1 SGHTA and CDR2 FQGNSA. The CDR3 spells CASGAAVNNNQPQHF. The CDR3, as DNA: TGTGCCAGCGGCGCAGCCGTGAACAACAATCAGCCCCAGCATTTT.

The rearrangement links TRBV28 to TRBJ2-2, with 10 bases lining up with TRBD2. V was pared by 6 bases and J by 7 bases, with 11 bases of the junction left unmatched. The CDR3 consists of 16 residues. Germline V lookup: CDR1 MDHEN, CDR2 SYDVKM. This CDR3 is CASRLAGGLASGELFF. The CDR3 coding sequence is TGTGCCAGCAGATTAGCGGGAGGCCTTGCCAGCGGGGAGCTGTTTTTT. Using reference TRBV28 and TRBJ2-2 for the parts outside the CDR3, the full variable domain is DVKVTQSSRYLVKRTGEKVFLECVQDMDHENMFWYRQDPGLGLRLIYFSYDVKMKEKGDIPEGYSVSREKKERFSLILESASTNQTSMYLCASRLAGGLASGELFFGEGSRLTVL.

The chain couples TRBV5-4 to TRBJ1-2; D gene unclear. The CDR3 length is 14 residues. CDR1 and CDR2 from the germline V gene are SGHNT and YYREEE (reference sequence). Trimming stripped 4 bases from V and 4 bases from J, with 14 bases between. CDR3: CASSATKGGYGYTF. CDR3 nucleotides: TGTGCCAGCAGCGCCACCAAGGGAGGCTATGGCTACACCTTC.

This chain uses TRBV11-2 with TRBJ2-3, with D uncertain. Per the germline V gene, CDR1 is SGHAT and CDR2 is FQNNGV. Trimming shortened V by 0 bases and J by 8 bases, and 6 bases separated the two germline ends. The CDR3 runs 12 residues. The CDR3 here is CASSLDPSTQYF. The DNA of the CDR3 is TGTGCCAGCAGCTTAGATCCATCTACGCAGTATTTT.

The gene calls are TRBV5-1 and TRBJ2-1; D not certain. The CDR3 is 12 amino acids. Per the germline V gene, CDR1 is SGHRS and CDR2 is YFSETQ. Trimming pared 2 bases from V and 6 bases from J, leaving 6 bases between. CDR3: CASSFVTNEQFF. In DNA, the CDR3 is TGCGCCAGCAGCTTTGTGACCAATGAGCAGTTCTTC.

The CDR3 here is CASSLRDTLNTEAFF. The CDR3 DNA reads as TGTGCCAGCAGCTTGCGGGACACCCTGAACACTGAAGCTTTCTTT. The V and J genes are TRBV7-9 and TRBJ1-1, with D tentatively TRBD1 (6 bases). Germline CDR1 and CDR2: SEHNR and FQNEAQ (reference sequence). The CDR3 runs 15 residues. V was trimmed by 3 bases and J by 0 bases, leaving 11 bases between them.

The genes are TRBV9 and TRBJ2-1; 8 bases are a match to TRBD1. The CDR3 runs to 16 residues. V lost 5 bases, J lost 0 bases, and 7 bases stayed unmatched. The germline gives CDR1 SGDLS, CDR2 YYNGEE. CDR3: CASSTGGFSSYNEQFF. CDR3 coding DNA: TGTGCCAGCAGTACAGGGGGATTCAGCTCCTACAATGAGCAGTTCTTC.

The V and J genes are TRBV6-5 and TRBJ2-7; TRBD2 matches at 12 bases. The CDR3 has 15 residues. CDR1 is MNHEY and CDR2 is SVGAGI in the germline V gene. Trimming cost V 6 bases and J 4 bases; bases outside gene matches: 7. In DNA form, the CDR3 reads TGTGCCAGCAGGGACGATACTAGCGGGAGGTACGAGCAGTACTTC. Translating it yields CASRDDTSGRYEQYF.

In this sample, this clone turned up once. V is TRBV15 and J is TRBJ2-7; a weak D match, TRBD2 (6 bases). V dropped 1 base and J dropped 0 bases, with 10 bases sitting between them. This CDR3 contains 15 residues. Germline values: CDR1 LNHNV, CDR2 YYDKDF (reference sequence). CDR3 in DNA: TGTGCCACCAGCAGAGGGAGGGGTAGCTCCTACGAGCAGTACTTC. This translates into CATSRGRGSSYEQYF.

The chain has TRBV7-6 and TRBJ2-2, with TRBD2 as a possible D gene (5 bases). The CDR3 is 16 amino acids. Germline V gene lookup returns CDR1 SGHVS and CDR2 FNYEAQ. The V gene lost 4 bases and the J gene lost 1 base, with 13 bases spanning the gap. The CDR3 loop is CASSSVGRVNTGELFF. The CDR3 region has the DNA TGTGCCAGCAGCTCAGTAGGGCGGGTGAACACCGGGGAGCTGTTTTTT.

The V gene is TRBV2, the J gene TRBJ1-2; 7 nucleotides agree with TRBD1. CDR1 and CDR2 (germline): SNHLY, FYNNEI. The V and J ends lost 5 bases and 7 bases, in that order; junction bases with no gene match: 10. The CDR3 runs 14 residues. The CDR3 loop is CASSTDRAGAGYTF. DNA of the CDR3: TGTGCCAGCAGTACCGACAGGGCCGGGGCTGGCTACACCTTC.

The chain uses TRBV18 and TRBJ1-1; 7 nucleotides align to TRBD1. After removal of 3 bases from V and 5 bases from J, the junction contained 12 bases not matched to a gene. The CDR3 runs to 16 residues. CDR1 KGHSH and CDR2 LQKENI come from the germline V gene. CDR3 in DNA: TGTGCCAGCTCACCTTCTCTTGACAGGGCAGGGACTGAAGCTTTCTTT. It encodes CASSPSLDRAGTEAFF.

The rearrangement links TRBV6-6 to TRBJ2-7, with a tentative D call TRBD1 (7 bases). The CDR3 spans 13 residues. CDR1 MNHNY and CDR2 SVGAGI come from the germline V gene (reference sequence). Trimming took off 3 bases at V and 5 bases at J, with 11 bases between the two ends. In DNA form, the CDR3 reads TGTGCCAGCAGTTATCAGGGGGGCGACGAGCAGTACTTC. It specifies CASSYQGGDEQYF.

The V call is TRBV6-5, the J call TRBJ1-4; TRBD1 aligns across 7 bases. V gave up 5 bases and J gave up 8 bases; unmatched junction bases: 5. Germline V gene lookup returns CDR1 MNHEY and CDR2 SVGAGI. CDR3 length equals 13 residues. The CDR3 sequence is CASSRQGHEKLFF. Written as DNA, the CDR3 is TGTGCCAGCAGTCGACAGGGACACGAAAAACTGTTTTTT.

This clone was found once. V is TRBV9 and J is TRBJ2-5, with D hard to call. Germline V gives CDR1 SGDLS, CDR2 YYNGEE. The CDR3 is 13 amino acids. Deletions cut 5 bases from V and 5 bases from J, with 13 bases between. CDR3 nucleotide sequence: TGTGCCAGCAGTTCCCGAGGTGGGGAGACCCAGTACTTC. It yields the protein CASSSRGGETQYF. Complete variable domain (other parts from reference TRBV9 and TRBJ2-5): DSGVTQTPKHLITATGQRVTLRCSPRSGDLSVYWYQQSLDQGLQFLIQYYNGEERAKGNILERFSAQQFPDLHSELNLSSLELGDSALYFCASSSRGGETQYFGPGTRLLVL.

The DNA of the CDR3 is TGTGCCAGCAGCTTAGGTGTCTCGGGAGGGGCGACAGATACGCAGTATTTT. This codes for CASSLGVSGGATDTQYF. This rearrangement joins TRBV11-3 to TRBJ2-3, with 8 bases that match TRBD2. The CDR3 covers 17 residues. Germline V lookup: CDR1 SGHNT, CDR2 YENEEA. V gave up 1 base and J gave up 3 bases; unmatched junction bases: 9.